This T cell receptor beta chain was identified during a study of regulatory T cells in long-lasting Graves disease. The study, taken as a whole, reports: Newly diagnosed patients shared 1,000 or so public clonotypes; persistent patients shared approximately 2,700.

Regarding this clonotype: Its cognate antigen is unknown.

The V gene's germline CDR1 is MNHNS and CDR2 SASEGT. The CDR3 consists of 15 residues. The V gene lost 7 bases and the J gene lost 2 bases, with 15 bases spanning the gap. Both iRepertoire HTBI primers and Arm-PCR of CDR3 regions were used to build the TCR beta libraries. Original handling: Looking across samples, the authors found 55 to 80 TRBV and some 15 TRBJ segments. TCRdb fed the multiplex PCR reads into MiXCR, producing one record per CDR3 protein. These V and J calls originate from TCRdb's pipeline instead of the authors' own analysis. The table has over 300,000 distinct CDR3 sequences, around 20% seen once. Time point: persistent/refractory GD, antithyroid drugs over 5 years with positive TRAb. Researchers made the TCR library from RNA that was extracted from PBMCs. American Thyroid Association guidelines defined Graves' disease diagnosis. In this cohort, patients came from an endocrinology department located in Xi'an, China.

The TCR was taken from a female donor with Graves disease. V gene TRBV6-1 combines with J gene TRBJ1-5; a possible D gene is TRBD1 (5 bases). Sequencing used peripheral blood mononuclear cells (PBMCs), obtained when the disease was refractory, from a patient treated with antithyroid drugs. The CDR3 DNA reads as TGTGCCAGCAAAACGATTGGGGGAGGCAATCAGCCCCAGCATTTT. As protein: CASKTIGGGNQPQHF.